This TCR beta chain appears in the sequencing data of a study of beta chain features in type 1 diabetes. This clone was seen only a few times. Expressed TCRB transcripts were sequenced because the entire RNA isolate underwent reverse transcription. TCRdb's copy holds only in-frame clones and misses some; the assay was immunoSEQ multiplex PCR. Here the sample spans roughly 610,000 clones, about a sixth being singletons. This clonotype was sampled from a man aged 18 to 30 in good health. Source material: naive CD4+ T cells from blood.

The CDR3 sequence: CASRLRPLREAFF. For the CDR3, the DNA is TGTGCAAGTCGCTTAAGGCCCCTCCGGGAAGCTTTCTTT. The chain links TRBV12-2 to TRBJ1-1. TRBV12-2 represents a pseudogene. The CDR3 totals 13 residues.